The 9 T cell receptor beta chains presented below share a single source sample, sequenced in a study of cytotoxic CD8 clonotypes in ibrutinib-treated CLL. Profiling relied on immunoSEQ multiplex PCR, and the TCRdb table lists in-frame clones only, not all of them. This repertoire shows hundreds of thousands of clones, less than 75% found once; its top ten account for roughly 14%. This specimen was PBMCs, taken after 24 months of ibrutinib treatment. These receptors were collected from a human donor with chronic lymphocytic leukemia.

The chain joins TRBV6-5 to TRBJ2-7; D not resolved. Germline V gives CDR1 MNHEY, CDR2 SVGAGI. Trimming left V 2 bases short and J 3 bases short, with 8 bases between. The CDR3 sequence is 13 residues long. The CDR3, as DNA: TGTGCCAGCAGTTACAGGTCCAACTACGAGCAGTACTTC. This gives the protein CASSYRSNYEQYF.

CDR3 protein: CASSSGRTSGYNEQFF. The CDR3 DNA sequence: TGTGCCAGCAGTTCGGGACGGACTAGCGGTTACAATGAGCAGTTCTTC. V and J are TRBV27 and TRBJ2-1; the match to TRBD2 covers 10 bases. Germline V gives CDR1 MNHEY, CDR2 SMNVEV (reference sequence). CDR3 length: 16 residues. Trimming cost V 4 bases and J 4 bases; bases outside gene matches: 7.

The V gene is TRBV2, the J gene TRBJ1-4; 9 bases are shared with TRBD1. J was trimmed by 9 bases and V by 1 base; bases with no gene match: 6. Germline loops: CDR1 SNHLY, CDR2 FYNNEI. CDR3 length equals 15 residues. The CDR3 nucleotides read TGTGCCAGCAGTGAAGGGACAGGGGTTGAGAAAAAACTGTTTTTT. Translation gives CASSEGTGVEKKLFF.

The sample holds one count of this clone. The chain has TRBV29-1 and TRBJ2-7; possible D gene TRBD1, 5 bases. Germline V gene lookup returns CDR1 SQVTM and CDR2 ANQGSEA. Deletions cut 4 bases from V and 6 bases from J, with 13 bases between. CDR3 length: 12 residues. The CDR3, as DNA: TGCAGCGTTGCGGCAGGGTGGGGCGAGCAGTACTTC. Translation: CSVAAGWGEQYF.

This clone was picked up one time. V usage is TRBV4-3 and J usage is TRBJ1-3; D remains ambiguous. CDR3 length: 14 residues. Between the trimmed V and J ends, which lost 4 bases and 0 bases, there was a span of 7 bases. Germline CDR1 LGHNA, CDR2 YSLEER. Here the CDR3 DNA reads TGCGCCAGCAGCCCAACGAGCTCTGGAAACACCATATATTTT. It encodes CASSPTSSGNTIYF.

The V and J genes are TRBV27 and TRBJ2-7; tentative D call: TRBD1 (6 bases). The CDR3 loop spans 13 amino acids. The germline gives CDR1 MNHEY, CDR2 SMNVEV (reference sequence). The ends were cut back, 6 bases at V and 0 bases at J, with 9 bases in the middle. The CDR3 sequence is CASSGQSSYEQYF. The CDR3, as DNA: TGTGCCAGCAGCGGACAGAGCTCCTACGAGCAGTACTTC.

The rearrangement uses TRBV5-5 and TRBJ2-7, with TRBD1 matching 10 bases. The germline gives CDR1 SGHKS, CDR2 YYEKEE (reference sequence). The CDR3 extends over 16 amino acids. V lost 2 bases to trimming and J lost 6 bases; unmatched junction nucleotides: 11. The CDR3 reads CASSLRSWGQGTEQYF. The DNA of the CDR3 is TGTGCCAGCAGCTTAAGGTCGTGGGGACAGGGGACCGAGCAGTACTTC.

This clone was picked up a small number of times. The chain is built from TRBV4-3 and TRBJ2-7; D is unresolved. V gave up 3 bases and J gave up 4 bases, with 10 bases separating them. This CDR3 comprises 13 residues. In germline, CDR1 is LGHNA, CDR2 YSLEER. The CDR3 DNA sequence: TGCGCCAGCAGCCAGGTTATTGGGTACGAGCAGTACTTC. It yields the protein CASSQVIGYEQYF.

CDR3 in amino acids: CAWVGQKGVTQYF. The CDR3 nucleotides are TGTGCCTGGGTCGGACAGAAGGGAGTGACCCAGTACTTC. This rearrangement joins TRBV30 to TRBJ2-5, with D perhaps matching TRBD1 (6 bases). V lost 5 bases, J lost 7 bases, and 17 bases lay in between. This CDR3 region has 13 residues. From germline, CDR1 is GTSNPN and CDR2 SVGIG (reference sequence).